This is a list of T cell receptor beta chains from one sample in a study of T-cell memory formation after mild COVID-19. In TCRdb, the 5' RACE reads were re-called with MiXCR into one record per CDR3 protein. The sample lists under 550,000 distinct CDR3 sequences; under 20% were seen once. Sequences were obtained from PBMCs or a T cell subset sorted from them (not recorded which). These receptors were taken from a man aged 18 to 30 who had mild COVID-19 (a few samples of this study predate the infection). Cell type and time point are not known. CDR3s include the opening cysteine and the closing phenylalanine or tryptophan. D genes are given only for firm matches. Size is omitted from some rows. Given values are once, few, many or a class for expanded clones.

TRBJ2-1 14 few TRBV7-2 . CASSLALAWNEQFF TGTGCCAGCAGCTTAGCGCTAGCGTGGAATGAGCAGTTCTTC
TRBJ2-3 18 few TRBV4-3 . CASSQARMDGRNTDTQYF TGCGCCAGCAGCCAAGCGAGAATGGACGGACGTAACACAGATACGCAGTATTTT
TRBJ2-3 13 . TRBV5-6 TRBD1 CASSRDSPDTQYF TGTGCCAGCAGCCGGGACAGCCCGGATACGCAGTATTTT
TRBJ2-1 12 few TRBV20-1 . CSARGLLFEQFF TGCAGTGCTAGGGGCCTCCTGTTTGAGCAGTTCTTC
TRBJ1-2 12 . TRBV6-2/TRBV6-3 . CASSDTGTGYTF TGTGCCAGCAGTGACACAGGGACTGGCTACACCTTC
TRBJ1-1 14 few TRBV29-1 TRBD1 CSVGPGQGVTEAFF TGCAGCGTCGGCCCGGGACAGGGGGTTACTGAAGCTTTCTTT
TRBJ1-3 14 many TRBV19 . CASSVTRSGNTIYF TGTGCCAGTAGTGTGACCCGCTCTGGAAACACCATATATTTT
TRBJ1-2 15 . TRBV7-9 . CASSLYTQANYGYTF TGTGCCAGCAGCCTATACACCCAGGCTAACTATGGCTACACCTTC
TRBJ1-6 15 . TRBV20-1 TRBD1 CSATARDRGNSPLHF TGCAGTGCTACGGCGAGGGACAGGGGAAACTCACCCCTCCACTTT
TRBJ2-1 16 few TRBV4-1 . CASSQLPALSYNEQFF TGCGCCAGCAGCCAACTGCCAGCCCTCTCCTACAATGAGCAGTTCTTC
TRBJ1-4 15 . TRBV5-1 . CASSLAGAANEKLFF TGCGCCAGCAGCTTGGCCGGGGCGGCGAATGAAAAACTGTTTTTT
TRBJ2-3 16 many TRBV7-2 TRBD2 CASSSVSTGGRDTQYF TGTGCCAGCAGTTCGGTGTCAACGGGGGGGCGTGATACGCAGTATTTT
TRBJ2-3 14 few TRBV7-2 TRBD2 CASFSGGNTDTQYF TGTGCCAGCTTTAGCGGGGGGAACACAGATACGCAGTATTTT
TRBJ2-3 15 . TRBV5-1 TRBD1 CASSSGTGGLDTQYF TGCGCCAGCAGTTCGGGGACAGGGGGCTTAGATACGCAGTATTTT
TRBJ1-2 13 few TRBV20-1 . CSAPPSRGNGYTF TGCAGTGCTCCTCCTTCGAGAGGGAATGGCTACACCTTC
TRBJ1-2 13 . TRBV5-6 . CASSQDEIYGYTF TGTGCCAGCAGCCAGGACGAAATCTATGGCTACACCTTC
TRBJ1-1 13 . TRBV19 . CASQSTEFTEAFF TGTGCCAGTCAAAGCACAGAGTTCACTGAAGCTTTCTTT
TRBJ1-3 15 . TRBV10-2 TRBD1 CASSLTGGVGNTIYF TGCGCCAGCAGCTTAACAGGGGGAGTTGGAAACACCATATATTTT
TRBJ2-1 13 few TRBV20-1 TRBD2 CSASERGVNEQFF TGCAGTGCTAGCGAGCGGGGAGTGAATGAGCAGTTCTTC
TRBJ2-7 15 . TRBV4-1 TRBD2 CASSPTGLAGIEQYF TGCGCCAGCAGCCCAACGGGACTAGCGGGGATCGAGCAGTACTTC
TRBJ2-7 15 few TRBV4-2 . CASSPEFNRGDEQYF TGTGCCAGCAGCCCAGAGTTTAACCGGGGAGACGAGCAGTACTTC
TRBJ2-5 17 . TRBV5-6 TRBD2 CASSVGLAGGQSETQYF TGTGCCAGCAGCGTGGGTCTAGCGGGGGGACAAAGCGAGACCCAGTACTTC
TRBJ2-5 15 . TRBV7-6 TRBD2 CASSFPGGAIETQYF TGTGCCAGCAGCTTTCCCGGGGGGGCAATCGAGACCCAGTACTTC
TRBJ2-5 12 . TRBV7-9 . CASSSEGETQYF TGTGCCAGCAGCTCAGAGGGTGAGACCCAGTACTTC
TRBJ1-4 14 . TRBV10-3 . CASRGRQSNEKLFF TGTGCCAGCCGGGGACGACAGAGCAATGAAAAACTGTTTTTT
TRBJ2-2 17 few TRBV7-3 TRBD2 CASSFYVPGTRAGELFF TGTGCCAGCAGCTTCTATGTACCCGGGACTAGGGCCGGGGAGCTGTTTTTT
TRBJ2-1 13 few TRBV7-3 . CASSASGYNEQFF TGTGCCAGCAGCGCCTCCGGGTACAATGAGCAGTTCTTC
TRBJ2-1 15 few TRBV7-9 . CASSSAVDFYNEQFF TGTGCCAGCAGCTCCGCCGTGGACTTTTACAATGAGCAGTTCTTC
TRBJ2-5 15 . TRBV15 . CATSSERTVQETQYF TGTGCCACCAGCAGTGAGAGGACAGTCCAAGAGACCCAGTACTTC
TRBJ1-2 13 many TRBV6-5 TRBD1 CASRGQGNYGYTF TGTGCCAGCAGGGGACAGGGAAACTATGGCTACACCTTC
TRBJ2-1 16 few TRBV6-6 TRBD2 CASSYSLAGGYNEQFF TGTGCCAGCAGTTACTCCCTAGCGGGGGGGTACAATGAGCAGTTCTTC
TRBJ2-7 12 few TRBV29-1 TRBD1 CSVEQGAYEQYF TGCAGCGTTGAACAGGGGGCCTACGAGCAGTACTTC
TRBJ2-1 14 . TRBV7-3 . CASSSQGSNAEQFF TGTGCCAGCAGCTCCCAGGGGAGTAACGCTGAGCAGTTCTTC
TRBJ2-4 13 few TRBV20-1 . CSAAQGGKNIQYF TGCAGTGCGGCCCAGGGTGGCAAAAACATTCAGTACTTC
TRBJ1-3 14 few TRBV5-1 . CASSLGRAFDTIYF TGCGCCAGCAGCTTGGGAAGAGCCTTTGACACCATATATTTT
TRBJ1-2 15 . TRBV7-2 . CASSLEAGINYGYTF TGTGCCAGCAGCTTAGAGGCAGGGATTAACTATGGCTACACCTTC
TRBJ2-4 12 . TRBV28 TRBD2 CASGGGRDIQYF TGTGCCAGTGGGGGGGGAAGAGACATTCAGTACTTC
TRBJ2-3 16 . TRBV20-1 TRBD2 CSAPPFSGGWTDTQYF TGCAGTGCTCCTCCTTTTAGCGGGGGTTGGACAGATACGCAGTATTTT
TRBJ1-5 14 . TRBV2 . CASSEIVGNQPQHF TGTGCCAGCAGTGAGATCGTCGGGAATCAGCCCCAGCATTTT
TRBJ2-3 17 . TRBV4-3 . CASSQDVWRGLTDTQYF TGCGCCAGCAGCCAAGATGTTTGGCGGGGGCTCACAGATACGCAGTATTTT
TRBJ2-5 16 few TRBV6-5 TRBD2 CASSYSPSGAIETQYF TGTGCCAGCAGTTACTCGCCTAGCGGGGCAATAGAGACCCAGTACTTC
TRBJ1-6 15 . TRBV11-2 . CASSLVDSGNSPLHF TGTGCCAGCAGCTTAGTGGATTCAGGGAATTCACCCCTCCACTTT
TRBJ2-1 13 few TRBV11-2 TRBD2 CASSLLGGNEQFF TGTGCCAGCAGCTTACTCGGGGGGAATGAGCAGTTCTTC
TRBJ2-5 14 . TRBV7-9 . CASSRGTNQETQYF TGTGCCAGCAGCCGAGGGACAAACCAAGAGACCCAGTACTTC
TRBJ1-2 14 once TRBV5-6 . CASSPGFPSYGYTF TGTGCCAGCAGCCCGGGATTCCCCTCCTATGGCTACACCTTC
TRBJ2-3 16 . TRBV6-2/TRBV6-3 TRBD1 CASSYDDRGSTDTQYF TGTGCCAGCAGTTACGACGACAGGGGAAGCACAGATACGCAGTATTTT
TRBJ2-3 15 few TRBV5-1 . CASSPEAIRTDTQYF TGCGCCAGCAGCCCGGAGGCGATTCGCACAGATACGCAGTATTTT
TRBJ2-1 14 . TRBV6-5 . CASSPDRDVTTEFF TGTGCCAGCAGTCCGGATCGGGACGTCACGACAGAGTTCTTC
TRBJ2-2 18 . TRBV7-2 TRBD2 CASSPRTGGGANTGELFF TGTGCCAGCAGCCCCAGGACTGGCGGGGGGGCGAACACCGGGGAGCTGTTTTTT
TRBJ2-7 13 few TRBV20-1 . CSARTFRSGEQYF TGCAGTGCTAGAACTTTTCGGTCGGGGGAGCAGTACTTC
TRBJ2-7 12 . TRBV5-6 . CASSLLSREQYF TGTGCCAGCAGCTTGTTGTCTCGCGAGCAGTACTTC
TRBJ1-4 16 few TRBV3-1 . CASSQGELATNEKLFF TGTGCCAGCAGCCAAGGGGAGCTTGCAACTAATGAAAAACTGTTTTTT
TRBJ2-1 16 few TRBV15 . CATSRDRGPAANEQFF TGTGCCACCAGCAGAGATAGGGGCCCGGCGGCCAATGAGCAGTTCTTC
TRBJ2-5 12 . TRBV24-1 TRBD1 CATSDRKETQYF TGTGCCACTTCGGACAGGAAAGAGACCCAGTACTTC
TRBJ2-5 14 . TRBV12-3/TRBV12-4 . CASSLRSVQETQYF TGTGCCAGCAGTTTACGGAGCGTCCAAGAGACCCAGTACTTC
TRBJ2-5 13 many TRBV28 . CASSSGQGETQYF TGCGCCAGCAGCTCCGGACAAGGAGAGACCCAGTACTTC
TRBJ2-7 15 few TRBV7-6 TRBD1 CASSSGAGGTYEQYF TGTGCCAGCAGCTCCGGGGCAGGGGGCACATACGAGCAGTACTTC